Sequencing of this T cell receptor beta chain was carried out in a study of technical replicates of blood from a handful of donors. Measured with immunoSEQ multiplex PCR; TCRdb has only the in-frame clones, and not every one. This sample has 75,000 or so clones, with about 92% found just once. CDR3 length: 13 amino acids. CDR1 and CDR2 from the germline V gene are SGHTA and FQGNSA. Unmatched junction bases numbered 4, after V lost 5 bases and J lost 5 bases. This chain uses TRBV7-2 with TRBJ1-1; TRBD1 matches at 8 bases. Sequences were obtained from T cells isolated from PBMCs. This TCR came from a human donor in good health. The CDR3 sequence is CASSAGGGTEAFF. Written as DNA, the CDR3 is TGTGCCAGCAGCGCAGGGGGCGGGACTGAAGCTTTCTTT. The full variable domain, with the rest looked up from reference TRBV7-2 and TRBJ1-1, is GAGVSQSPSNKVTEKGKDVELRCDPISGHTALYWYRQSLGQGLEFLIYFQGNSAPDKSGLPSDRFSAERTGGSVSTLTIQRTQQEDSAVYLCASSAGGGTEAFFGQGTRLTVV.